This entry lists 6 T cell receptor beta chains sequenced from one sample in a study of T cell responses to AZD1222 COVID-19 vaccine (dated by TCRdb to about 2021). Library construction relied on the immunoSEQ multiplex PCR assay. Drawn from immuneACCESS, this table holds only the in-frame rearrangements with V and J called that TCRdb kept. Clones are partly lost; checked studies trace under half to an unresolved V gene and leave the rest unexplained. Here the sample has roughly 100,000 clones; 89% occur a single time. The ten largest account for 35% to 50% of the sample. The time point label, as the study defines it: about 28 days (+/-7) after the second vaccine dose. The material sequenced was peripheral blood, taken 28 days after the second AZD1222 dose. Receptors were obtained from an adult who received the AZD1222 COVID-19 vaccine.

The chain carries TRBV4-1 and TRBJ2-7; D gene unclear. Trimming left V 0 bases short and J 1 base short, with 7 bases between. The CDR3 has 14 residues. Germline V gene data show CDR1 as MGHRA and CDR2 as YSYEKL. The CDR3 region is CASSQDADSYEQYF. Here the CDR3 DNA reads TGCGCCAGCAGCCAAGATGCTGATTCCTACGAGCAGTACTTC.

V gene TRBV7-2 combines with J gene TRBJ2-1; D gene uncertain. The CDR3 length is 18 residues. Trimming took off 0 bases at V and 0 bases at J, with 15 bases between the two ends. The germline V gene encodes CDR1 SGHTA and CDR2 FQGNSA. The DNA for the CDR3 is TGTGCCAGCAGCTTAGCGGGTTCAGAGCGTATCTCCTACAATGAGCAGTTCTTC. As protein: CASSLAGSERISYNEQFF. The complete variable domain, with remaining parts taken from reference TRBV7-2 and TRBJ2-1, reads GAGVSQSPSNKVTEKGKDVELRCDPISGHTALYWYRQSLGQGLEFLIYFQGNSAPDKSGLPSDRFSAERTGGSVSTLTIQRTQQEDSAVYLCASSLAGSERISYNEQFFGPGTRLTVL.

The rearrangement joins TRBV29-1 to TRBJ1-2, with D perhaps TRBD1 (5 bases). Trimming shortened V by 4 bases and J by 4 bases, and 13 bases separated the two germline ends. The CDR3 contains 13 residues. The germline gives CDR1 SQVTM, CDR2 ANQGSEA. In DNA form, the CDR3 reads TGCAGCGTTGGGCGAGGGGCTGGCTATGGCTACACCTTC. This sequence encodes CSVGRGAGYGYTF.

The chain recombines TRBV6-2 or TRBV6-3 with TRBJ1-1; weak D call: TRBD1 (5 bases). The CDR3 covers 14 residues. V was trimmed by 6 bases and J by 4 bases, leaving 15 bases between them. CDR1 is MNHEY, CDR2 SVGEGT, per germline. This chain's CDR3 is CASSRVGGSTEAFF. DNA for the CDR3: TGTGCCAGCAGCCGCGTGGGGGGAAGCACTGAAGCTTTCTTT.

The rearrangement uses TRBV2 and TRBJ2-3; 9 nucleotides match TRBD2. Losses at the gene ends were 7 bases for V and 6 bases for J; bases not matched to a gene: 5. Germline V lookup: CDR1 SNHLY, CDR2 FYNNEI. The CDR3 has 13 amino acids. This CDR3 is CASMVAGDDTQYF. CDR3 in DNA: TGTGCCAGCATGGTAGCGGGAGACGATACGCAGTATTTT.

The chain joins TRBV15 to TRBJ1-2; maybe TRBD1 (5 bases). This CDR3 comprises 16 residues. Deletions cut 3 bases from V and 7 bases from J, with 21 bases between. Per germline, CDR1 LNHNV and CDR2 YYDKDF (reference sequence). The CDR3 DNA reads TGTGCCACCAGCAGGGGGACGGCCGCCTCGGCCGGTGGCTACACCTTC. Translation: CATSRGTAASAGGYTF. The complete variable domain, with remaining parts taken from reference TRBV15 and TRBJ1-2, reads DAMVIQNPRYQVTQFGKPVTLSCSQTLNHNVMYWYQQKSSQAPKLLFHYYDKDFNNEADTPDNFQSRRPNTSFCFLDIRSPGLGDTAMYLCATSRGTAASAGGYTFGSGTRLTVV.